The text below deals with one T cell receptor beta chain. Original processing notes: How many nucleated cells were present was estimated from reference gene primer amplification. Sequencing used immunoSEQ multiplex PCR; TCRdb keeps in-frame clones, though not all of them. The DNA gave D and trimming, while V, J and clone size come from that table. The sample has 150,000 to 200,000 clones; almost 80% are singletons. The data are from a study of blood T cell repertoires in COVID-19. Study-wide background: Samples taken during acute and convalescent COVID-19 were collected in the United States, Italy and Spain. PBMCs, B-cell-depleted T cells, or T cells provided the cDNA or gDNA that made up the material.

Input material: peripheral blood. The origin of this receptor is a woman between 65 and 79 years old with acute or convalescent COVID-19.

The chain's CDR3 is CAWSRGRDEQFF. The CDR3 bases are TGTGCCTGGAGTCGTGGGAGGGATGAGCAGTTCTTC. This rearrangement joins TRBV30 to TRBJ2-1; 7 nucleotides align to TRBD2. The J segment lost 8 bases and the V segment lost 2 bases, leaving 3 bases of the junction unmatched. The germline CDR1 and CDR2 sequences are GTSNPN and SVGIG (reference sequence). The CDR3 has 12 amino acids. The variable domain in full, completed from reference TRBV30 and TRBJ2-1, reads SQTIHQWPATLVQPVGSPLSLECTVEGTSNPNLYWYRQAAGRGLQLLFYSVGIGQISSEVPQNLSASRPQDRQFILSSKKLLLSDSGFYLCAWSRGRDEQFFGPGTRLTVL.